Shown below are 13 T cell receptor beta chains from a single sample sequenced in a study of blood T cell repertoires in COVID-19. Sequencing used immunoSEQ multiplex PCR; TCRdb keeps in-frame clones, though not all of them. The table lists tens of thousands of clones, around 90% of them singletons. The sequenced sample was peripheral blood. These receptors came from a male donor with acute or convalescent COVID-19.

The chain joins TRBV20-1 to TRBJ2-1, with D tentatively TRBD1 (6 bases). This CDR3 contains 11 residues. Germline-derived CDR1 and CDR2 are DFQATT and SNEGSKA (reference sequence). V lost 6 bases and J lost 9, with 12 bases in between. DNA for the CDR3: TGCAGTGCCGGCCAGGGGAGTGAGCAGTTCTTC. Amino acids: CSAGQGSEQFF.

A word on this clone: Other DNA sequences in this specimen translate into the identical CDR3. The chain couples TRBV18 to TRBJ2-2, with a possible D match to TRBD2 (5 bases). Looked up from germline, CDR1 is KGHSH and CDR2 is LQKENI. The CDR3 spans 16 residues. Trimming left V 1 base short and J 2 bases short, with 11 bases between. The CDR3, as DNA: TGTGCCAGCTCACCACGCACGGGGTCTAACACCGGGGAGCTGTTTTTT. This encodes CASSPRTGSNTGELFF. The variable domain in full, completed from reference TRBV18 and TRBJ2-2, reads NAGVMQNPRHLVRRRGQEARLRCSPMKGHSHVYWYRQLPEEGLKFMVYLQKENIIDESGMPKERFSAEFPKEGPSILRIQQVVRGDSAAYFCASSPRTGSNTGELFFGEGSRLTVL.

CDR3 residues: CASSVGPAGSGEKLFF. The CDR3 DNA follows: TGTGCCAGCAGCGTAGGCCCGGCGGGGTCGGGCGAAAAACTGTTTTTT. The rearrangement joins TRBV9 to TRBJ1-4; D gene uncertain. This CDR3 comprises 16 residues. In germline, CDR1 is SGDLS, CDR2 YYNGEE. Trimming removed 0 bases from V and 8 bases from J, with 17 bases in between.

The V call is TRBV19, the J call TRBJ2-5; the match to TRBD2 covers 7 bases. CDR1 and CDR2 from the germline V gene are LNHDA and SQIVND (reference sequence). The CDR3 runs 17 residues. The ends lost 0 bases at V and 2 bases at J; junction bases unmatched: 9. The CDR3, as DNA: TGTGCCAGTAGTATAGATCCCGCTAGCGGTAGGCAAGAGACCCAGTACTTC. Protein sequence: CASSIDPASGRQETQYF.

V is TRBV24-1 and J is TRBJ1-1; TRBD1 matches at 8 bases. V lost 5 bases, J lost 4 bases, and 2 bases stayed unmatched. The length of the CDR3 is 13 residues. Germline V CDR1 and CDR2: KGHDR, SFDVKD. The CDR3 loop reads CATSGTGGTEAFF. Written as DNA, the CDR3 is TGTGCCACCAGTGGCACAGGGGGCACTGAAGCTTTCTTT.

As to this clone: Other DNA sequences in this specimen translate into the identical CDR3. The V and J genes are TRBV9 and TRBJ2-2; D possibly corresponds to TRBD2 (5 bases). This CDR3 contains 13 residues. V was trimmed by 2 bases and J by 4 bases, leaving 6 bases between them. Germline V gene data show CDR1 as SGDLS and CDR2 as YYNGEE. The CDR3 reads CASSVAGTGELFF. The CDR3 DNA reads TGTGCCAGCAGCGTGGCGGGCACCGGGGAGCTGTTTTTT.

This sequence joins TRBV27 and TRBJ1-2; D is unclear. Germline V gene lookup returns CDR1 MNHEY and CDR2 SMNVEV (reference sequence). V lost 3 bases and J lost 1, with 9 bases in between. This CDR3 comprises 14 residues. CDR3 bases: TGTGCCAGCAGTTTTCGAGGTGATAACTATGGCTACACCTTC. As protein: CASSFRGDNYGYTF.

This clone appeared a single time. V is TRBV27 and J is TRBJ2-7; the match to TRBD1 covers 9 bases. This CDR3 region has 16 residues. The V and J ends lost 6 bases and 1 base, in that order; junction bases with no gene match: 10. Per the germline V gene, CDR1 is MNHEY and CDR2 is SMNVEV (reference sequence). This CDR3 is CASSWGPTGGSYEQYF. The DNA of the CDR3 is TGTGCCAGCAGCTGGGGTCCGACAGGGGGTTCCTACGAGCAGTACTTC.

The chain is built from TRBV19 and TRBJ1-3; 7 bases map to TRBD1. V lost 7 bases and J lost 4; bases outside the gene matches: 4. Germline CDR1 and CDR2: LNHDA and SQIVND (reference sequence). The CDR3 consists of 13 residues. The CDR3 loop reads CASTQGSGNTIYF. The CDR3 DNA follows: TGTGCCAGTACACAGGGGTCCGGAAACACCATATATTTT.

This sequence joins TRBV30 and TRBJ2-7, with 15 bases identical to TRBD2. CDR1 is GTSNPN, CDR2 SVGIG, per germline (reference sequence). There are 19 residues in the CDR3. The trim removed 0 bases at V and 2 bases at J, leaving 11 bases unmatched. CDR3 region: CAWSVVGLAGGRNTYEQYF. CDR3 in DNA: TGTGCCTGGAGTGTAGTCGGACTAGCGGGGGGGCGAAATACCTACGAGCAGTACTTC.

V and J are TRBV6-5 and TRBJ1-2, with D possibly TRBD1 on 5 matching bases. CDR3 length: 15 amino acids. V was clipped by 0 bases and J by 4 bases, with 12 bases between them. CDR1 and CDR2 (germline): MNHEY, SVGAGI. The CDR3 nucleotides are TGTGCCAGCAGTTACTCGGGCAGGGAAGGCTATGGCTACACCTTC. Protein sequence: CASSYSGREGYGYTF.

The rearrangement joins TRBV27 to TRBJ1-1; D may be TRBD1 (5 bases). This CDR3 region has 16 residues. Germline V gene lookup returns CDR1 MNHEY and CDR2 SMNVEV (reference sequence). The V end lost 4 bases, the J end lost 3 bases, and 18 bases lay between the germline ends. The chain's CDR3 is CASSSQVGDGYTEAFF. In nucleotides, the CDR3 is TGTGCCAGCAGTTCCCAGGTAGGGGATGGTTACACTGAAGCTTTCTTT.

The J gene is TRBJ1-2, the V gene TRBV19, with D tentatively TRBD1 (5 bases). Per germline, CDR1 LNHDA and CDR2 SQIVND (reference sequence). The CDR3 runs 11 residues. The CDR3 bases are TGTGCTTCAGGGTATAACTATGGCTACACCTTC. Translation gives CASGYNYGYTF.